Each of the 21 T cell receptor beta chains below was sequenced from the same sample in a study of T cell repertoires in cytomegalovirus infection. TCRdb recomputed calls from the reads with MiXCR, one row per CDR3 protein. The sample has 900,000 to 950,000 distinct CDR3 sequences, around 32% seen once. Their specific antigens are unknown. Sample: cultured CD8+ T cells from PBMCs, taken from culture after CMV antigen stimulation. These receptors originate from a human donor in good health (CMV status not recorded). Some clones in this sample may be carry-over from other donors' samples.

There are a few counts of this clonotype. The V call is TRBV24-1, the J call TRBJ2-3; D may be TRBD1 or TRBD2 (5 bases each). Germline assignment: CDR1 KGHDR and CDR2 SFDVKD. The CDR3 has 19 residues. V lost 7 bases, J lost 1 base, and 26 bases lay in between. The chain's CDR3 is CATSPTGVSLTRGTDTQYF. The CDR3 nucleotides read TGTGCCACCAGCCCTACAGGAGTGTCCCTAACGAGGGGCACAGATACGCAGTATTTT.

This clonotype was observed a few times. V is TRBV25-1 and J is TRBJ2-5; possibly TRBD1 for D (6 bases). This CDR3 is built from 15 residues. Germline lookup yields CDR1 MGHDK and CDR2 SYGVNS. The V gene lost 7 bases and the J gene lost 4 bases, with 19 bases spanning the gap. DNA of the CDR3: TGTGCCAGCACGTCTCGGGCAGGGGTGGTAGAGACCCAGTACTTC. Encoded protein: CASTSRAGVVETQYF.

There are many counts of this clonotype. The genes are TRBV12-3 or TRBV12-4 and TRBJ2-5; 11 nucleotides match TRBD2. The junction had 3 bases not matched to a gene; V was cut back by 5 bases and J by 1 base. The CDR3 has 15 amino acids. CDR3 sequence reads: CASSRTSGLQETQYF. The CDR3 DNA is TGTGCCAGCAGTCGGACTAGCGGGCTCCAAGAGACCCAGTACTTC.

This clonotype appeared once. The rearrangement links TRBV5-6 to TRBJ2-4, with 9 bases fitting TRBD1. The CDR3 consists of 15 residues. Unmatched junction bases numbered 9, after V lost 2 bases and J lost 9 bases. Germline assignment: CDR1 SGHDT and CDR2 YYEEEE. Here the CDR3 DNA reads TGTGCCAGCAGCTTCGAACAGGGGGCAATGGTCATTCAGTACTTC. Translated, it gives CASSFEQGAMVIQYF.

This clonotype was seen a few times. The rearrangement links TRBV28 to TRBJ1-4, with 7 bases identical to TRBD1. CDR3 length: 15 residues. The V gene end was trimmed by 3 bases and the J gene end by 4 bases; junction bases not matched to a gene: 5. Germline loops: CDR1 MDHEN, CDR2 SYDVKM. CDR3 DNA sequence: TGTGCCAGCAGTTTCAGGGACAGCTTTAATGAAAAACTGTTTTTT. As protein: CASSFRDSFNEKLFF.

The chain couples TRBV27 to TRBJ1-5; no clear D gene. The CDR3 runs to 13 residues. V shed 6 bases and J shed 7 bases, with 13 bases lying between them. Germline V gene data show CDR1 as MNHEY and CDR2 as SMNVEV (reference sequence). For the CDR3, the DNA is TGTGCCAGCAGCCAACAGTCTTGGCAGCCCCAGCATTTT. It encodes CASSQQSWQPQHF.

The DNA of the CDR3 is TGCAGCGTTGAACTAAGGGTCCCCGGGGAGCTGTTTTTT. It encodes CSVELRVPGELFF. V usage is TRBV29-1 and J usage is TRBJ2-2; no firm D call. The CDR3 is 13 amino acids. Germline V gives CDR1 SQVTM, CDR2 ANQGSEA. V was pared by 2 bases and J by 6 bases, with 10 bases between.

V and J are TRBV14 and TRBJ2-2, with TRBD1 identical over 10 bases. Looked up from germline, CDR1 is SGHDN and CDR2 is FVKESK. V shed 0 bases and J 5 bases; nucleotides not matched to a gene: 12. The CDR3 contains 19 residues. CDR3 sequence (DNA): TGTGCCAGCAGCCAAGAGTATTTCGGGACAGGGGAGCCGACCGGGGAGCTGTTTTTT. Protein sequence: CASSQEYFGTGEPTGELFF. The complete variable domain, with remaining parts taken from reference TRBV14 and TRBJ2-2, reads EAGVTQFPSHSVIEKGQTVTLRCDPISGHDNLYWYRRVMGKEIKFLLHFVKESKQDESGMPNNRFLAERTGGTYSTLKVQPAELEDSGVYFCASSQEYFGTGEPTGELFFGEGSRLTVL.

This clonotype was detected only a few times. This chain uses TRBV19 with TRBJ2-3, with TRBD2 identical over 7 bases. Per the germline V gene, CDR1 is LNHDA and CDR2 is SQIVND (reference sequence). V dropped 3 bases and J dropped 3; count of bases not matched to a gene: 6. CDR3 length: 15 amino acids. The CDR3 DNA is TGTGCCAGTAGTATTACTAGCGAGATAACAGATACGCAGTATTTT. Its protein is CASSITSEITDTQYF.

This clonotype was picked up a small number of times. The chain carries TRBV24-1 and TRBJ2-1, with D uncertain. Germline CDR1 and CDR2: KGHDR and SFDVKD. Trimming took 4 bases from V and 5 from J, leaving 17 bases between them. The CDR3 length is 16 residues. CDR3 protein: CATSDPNHIADNEQFF. CDR3 DNA sequence: TGTGCCACCAGTGACCCAAACCACATAGCTGACAATGAGCAGTTCTTC.

CDR3 sequence reads: CASSMSRGGYEQYV. The CDR3 bases are TGTGCCAGCAGCATGAGCCGAGGGGGGTACGAGCAGTACGTC. The chain links TRBV6-6 to TRBJ2-7; D possibly uses TRBD1 or TRBD2 (6 bases each). V was cut by 6 bases and J by 4 bases, with 16 bases left in between. The V gene's germline CDR1 is MNHNY and CDR2 SVGAGI (reference sequence). This CDR3 contains 14 residues.

Only one count was recorded for this clonotype. The CDR3 bases are TGCAGTGCTAGAGAGGACACCTACAATGAGCAGTTCTTC. The encoded protein is CSAREDTYNEQFF. The chain has TRBV20-1 and TRBJ2-1, with D possibly being TRBD1 (5 bases). The ends were cut back, 0 bases at V and 2 bases at J, with 5 bases in the middle. Germline V gene data show CDR1 as DFQATT and CDR2 as SNEGSKA (reference sequence). The CDR3 is made up of 13 amino acids.

V is TRBV9 and J is TRBJ1-2; 7 bases match TRBD1. In germline, CDR1 is SGDLS, CDR2 YYNGEE. Losses at the gene ends were 0 bases for V and 5 bases for J; bases not matched to a gene: 19. The CDR3 spans 19 residues. The CDR3 bases are TGTGCCAGCAGCGTAGAAATCCTGGGACAGCAATCGACCTTTTATGGCTACACCTTC. The encoded protein is CASSVEILGQQSTFYGYTF.

This clonotype was seen a few times. The genes are TRBV27 and TRBJ2-3, with 7 bases that match TRBD1. Germline lookup yields CDR1 MNHEY and CDR2 SMNVEV (reference sequence). Trimming at V came to 8 bases and at J to 2 bases, leaving 10 bases not matched to a gene. This CDR3 comprises 15 residues. This CDR3 reads CASGWAQGITDTQYF. The CDR3 DNA sequence: TGTGCCAGCGGATGGGCACAGGGGATCACAGATACGCAGTATTTT.

V gene TRBV27 combines with J gene TRBJ2-1, with 8 bases fitting TRBD2. Germline-derived CDR1 and CDR2 are MNHEY and SMNVEV (reference sequence). V shed 9 bases and J 3 bases; nucleotides not matched to a gene: 19. CDR3 size: 18 residues. The CDR3 region is CASLPFAGGLNFYNEQFF. The CDR3, as DNA: TGTGCCAGTCTACCCTTCGCGGGGGGCCTCAATTTCTACAATGAGCAGTTCTTC.

This chain joins TRBV29-1 and TRBJ2-7; 7 bases align to TRBD1. The V segment lost 0 bases and the J segment 3 bases; nucleotides outside the gene matches: 8. The CDR3 is 15 residues long. CDR1 SQVTM and CDR2 ANQGSEA come from the germline V gene. CDR3 sequence: CSVEDRQGVHYEQYF. The DNA for the CDR3 is TGCAGCGTTGAAGATCGACAGGGAGTACACTACGAGCAGTACTTC.

Points on this clonotype: A much larger clone is a single base away; this may be a read error. The rearrangement links TRBV12-3 or TRBV12-4 to TRBJ2-5; a possible D gene is TRBD2 (5 bases). The CDR3 has 13 amino acids. CDR3 residues: CVSSPDWQETQYF. CDR3 in DNA: TGTGTCAGCAGCCCGGACTGGCAAGAGACCCAGTACTTC.

This clonotype came up a few times. The chain has TRBV7-9 and TRBJ2-7, with 11 nucleotides matching TRBD1. The CDR3 loop spans 15 amino acids. Germline CDR1 reads SEHNR; CDR2 reads FQNEAQ (reference sequence). V shed 5 bases, J shed 4 bases, and the junction held 7 bases outside the gene matches. The CDR3: CASSLGTGGAYEQYV. CDR3 sequence (DNA): TGTGCCAGCAGCCTGGGGACAGGGGGAGCGTACGAGCAGTACGTC.

This clonotype was recorded many times. The rearrangement joins TRBV7-8 to TRBJ1-6, with 9 bases fitting TRBD1. The CDR3 totals 15 residues. V dropped 5 bases and J dropped 10; count of bases not matched to a gene: 9. Germline CDR1 is SGHVS and CDR2 is FQNEAQ. The CDR3 protein is CASSRGRQGGSPLHF. The CDR3 DNA follows: TGTGCCAGCAGCCGAGGCAGACAGGGGGGCTCACCCCTCCACTTT.

The rearrangement joins TRBV7-4 to TRBJ2-1; possible D gene TRBD2, 6 bases. Germline assignment: CDR1 SGHVT and CDR2 SQSDAQ. Trimming took 5 bases from V and 8 from J, leaving 25 bases between them. The CDR3 sequence is 17 residues long. CDR3 nucleotides: TGTGCCAGCAGCGCCGCCTTTTTAGACGGCTTAGCGGATGAGCAGTTCTTC. Translation: CASSAAFLDGLADEQFF.

The rearrangement links TRBV4-3 to TRBJ2-1; D gene uncertain. Germline CDR1 and CDR2: LGHNA and YSLEER. The CDR3 is 15 amino acids. V dropped 1 base and J dropped 0 bases, with 7 bases sitting between them. CDR3 region: CASSQGVLSYNEQFF. DNA for the CDR3: TGCGCCAGCAGCCAAGGAGTCCTCTCCTACAATGAGCAGTTCTTC.